Each of the 5 T cell receptor beta chains below was sequenced from the same sample in a study of blood T cell repertoires in COVID-19 (dated by TCRdb to 2018 to 2020). Library preparation used the immunoSEQ multiplex PCR assay. TCRdb provides this immuneACCESS table in a form limited to in-frame rearrangements. Some clones are lacking; in checked studies, under half of them reflect an unresolved V gene, and why the rest are absent is not known. This sample lists over 200,000 clones; approximately 83% were detected once. The ten largest clones represent 1.9% of the sample. Sequences were obtained from PBMCs or T cells enriched from blood (not recorded which). The receptor set was obtained from a woman aged 45 to 65 who had recovered from COVID-19.

The J gene is TRBJ2-7, the V gene TRBV27; TRBD2 matches at 9 bases. After removal of 7 bases from V and 0 bases from J, the junction contained 4 bases not matched to a gene. Looked up from germline, CDR1 is MNHEY and CDR2 is SMNVEV (reference sequence). The CDR3 spans 14 residues. DNA of the CDR3: TGTGCCAGCAAAGGACTAGCGAACTCCTACGAGCAGTACTTC. Translating gives CASKGLANSYEQYF.

V usage is TRBV4-1 and J usage is TRBJ2-7, with 8 bases lining up with TRBD1. Losses at the gene ends were 4 bases for V and 4 bases for J; bases not matched to a gene: 6. This CDR3 is 14 amino acids long. Germline V gene lookup returns CDR1 MGHRA and CDR2 YSYEKL. Written as DNA, the CDR3 is TGCGCCAGCAGCCCGACAGGGGCCGTTTACGAGCAGTACTTC. It is translated as CASSPTGAVYEQYF.

This clone was counted only a few times. This chain joins TRBV24-1 and TRBJ2-1; 8 bases are shared with TRBD2. The ends lost 3 bases at V and 14 bases at J; junction bases unmatched: 14. CDR3 length: 15 amino acids. CDR1 is KGHDR and CDR2 is SFDVKD in the germline V gene. The CDR3 bases are TGTGCCACCAGTGATCCTCGTAATAGCGGGATTTCAAAGTTCTTC. Translation: CATSDPRNSGISKFF.

As regards this clone: The identical CDR3 is also encoded by other nucleotide sequences in the sample. V is TRBV28 and J is TRBJ1-2; D is possibly TRBD1 (6 bases). The germline V and J ends were trimmed by 6 bases and 4 bases, with 18 bases remaining between them. Per the germline V gene, CDR1 is MDHEN and CDR2 is SYDVKM. The CDR3 runs to 15 residues. In nucleotides, the CDR3 is TGTGCCAGCAGGGACTCGGGGGGCCTTGGCTATGGCTACACCTTC. Its protein is CASRDSGGLGYGYTF.

The chain is built from TRBV4-1 and TRBJ2-1, with 7 bases aligning to TRBD1. Germline V gives CDR1 MGHRA, CDR2 YSYEKL. V was pared by 2 bases and J by 0 bases, with 7 bases of the junction left unmatched. The CDR3 contains 17 residues. The CDR3 sequence: CASSQPTQGSSYNEQFF. In DNA form, the CDR3 reads TGCGCCAGCAGCCAACCGACACAGGGGAGCTCCTACAATGAGCAGTTCTTC.